This entry lists 5 T cell receptor beta chains sequenced from one sample in a study of cytomegalovirus exposure and HLA in healthy donors. It was with 60 Vbeta and 13 Jbeta primers that the PCR ran. Repertoires were generated with immunoSEQ multiplex PCR, while TCRdb's copy carries only in-frame clones and drops some. Counted here are some 150,000 clones, approximately 85% occurring once; the ten biggest clones make up 2.3%. Sequencing was performed on PBMCs. Receptors originate from a woman aged 18-29 years in good health and CMV-seronegative.

This clone was detected only once. The chain combines TRBV29-1 with TRBJ2-7; the match to TRBD2 covers 12 bases. V gave up 7 bases and J gave up 4 bases; unmatched junction bases: 5. The CDR3 extends over 13 amino acids. In germline, CDR1 is SQVTM, CDR2 ANQGSEA. The CDR3 DNA reads TGCAGCGGGGCCACTAGCGGGAGGTACGAGCAGTACTTC. Its translation: CSGATSGRYEQYF.

The rearrangement links TRBV2 to TRBJ2-1, with TRBD2 matching 7 bases. V lost 4 bases and J lost 8; bases outside the gene matches: 5. Germline V gene sequence: CDR1 SNHLY, CDR2 FYNNEI. This CDR3 contains 13 residues. CDR3 in amino acids: CASSVLAVHEQFF. CDR3 nucleotides: TGTGCCAGCAGTGTGCTAGCGGTTCATGAGCAGTTCTTC.

V gene TRBV27 combines with J gene TRBJ2-7; 7 bases line up with TRBD2. There are 15 residues in the CDR3. CDR1 is MNHEY, CDR2 SMNVEV, per germline (reference sequence). With 5 bases clipped from V and 5 bases from J, the junction kept 12 bases outside the gene matches. CDR3 DNA sequence: TGTGCCAGCAGTACTAGCGCGTCAGGGATGGACGAGCAGTACTTC. Protein product: CASSTSASGMDEQYF.

The rearrangement joins TRBV6-5 to TRBJ2-1; TRBD2 aligns across 11 bases. The V gene's germline CDR1 is MNHEY and CDR2 SVGAGI. This CDR3 contains 15 residues. The V and J ends lost 5 bases and 7 bases, in that order; junction bases with no gene match: 7. The DNA of the CDR3 is TGTGCCAGCAGTCCAACTAGCGGGAGACGGAATGAGCAGTTCTTC. Amino acid sequence: CASSPTSGRRNEQFF.

The J gene is TRBJ1-2, the V gene TRBV28, with TRBD1 identical over 9 bases. Germline-derived CDR1 and CDR2 are MDHEN and SYDVKM. J was trimmed by 8 bases and V by 5 bases; bases with no gene match: 9. The CDR3 has 14 residues. This CDR3 is CASSPQGTGRGYTF. CDR3 bases: TGTGCCAGCAGTCCCCAAGGGACAGGGCGCGGCTACACCTTC.